These T cell receptor beta chains were read from a single sample in a study of PD-1 blockade in classical Hodgkin lymphoma. The data were produced by immunoSEQ multiplex PCR, yet TCRdb's version contains in-frame clones alone and is incomplete. Of some 100,000 clones listed, about nine tenths are singletons. Sequencing used peripheral blood mononuclear cells (PBMCs), obtained at baseline. These receptor sequences come from a human donor with classical Hodgkin lymphoma. CDR3s include the opening cysteine and the closing phenylalanine or tryptophan. D genes are given only for firm matches. Part of the rows lack a size; the others show once, few, many or a class for expanded clones.

TRBV28,.,TRBJ2-5,.,CASSPTPTRLETQYF,TGTGCCAGCAGTCCTACCCCGACTAGGTTGGAGACCCAGTACTTC
TRBV19,TRBD2,TRBJ2-5,.,CASTRTWTSGKETQYF,TGTGCCAGTACTCGAACCTGGACTAGCGGGAAAGAGACCCAGTACTTC
TRBV11-2,TRBD1,TRBJ2-5,.,CASSLAGTGNQETQYF,TGTGCCAGCAGCTTAGCGGGGACAGGTAACCAAGAGACCCAGTACTTC
TRBV6-5,.,TRBJ1-1,.,CASIGRTEAFF,TGTGCCAGCATTGGGCGCACTGAAGCTTTCTTT
TRBV21-1,.,TRBJ2-3,.,CASSKARGDRIVDTQYF,TGTGCCAGCAGCAAAGCGCGGGGGGACAGGATTGTAGATACGCAGTATTTT
TRBV25-1,.,TRBJ1-4,.,CASSDLAGVPVGEKLFF,TGTGCCAGCAGTGATCTGGCAGGGGTTCCGGTCGGTGAAAAACTGTTTTTT
TRBV5-1,TRBD1,TRBJ1-1,.,CASSFYRDRGRNTEAFF,TGCGCCAGCAGCTTCTACCGGGACAGGGGGCGAAACACTGAAGCTTTCTTT
TRBV6-1,.,TRBJ1-1,once,CASSESGGRPEAFF,TGTGCCAGCAGTGAGAGCGGGGGGCGCCCTGAAGCTTTCTTT
TRBV5-8,.,TRBJ2-5,.,CASSLDSQETQYF,TGTGCCAGCAGCCTAGACAGCCAAGAGACCCAGTACTTC
TRBV10-3,.,TRBJ1-1,once,CAITPSQGFGLFF,TGTGCCATCACACCTAGTCAGGGGTTCGGGTTGTTCTTT
TRBV27,TRBD2,TRBJ2-7,.,CASSLSVGLAGSYEQYF,TGTGCCAGCAGTTTATCCGTCGGACTAGCGGGCTCCTACGAGCAGTACTTC
TRBV5-1,.,TRBJ1-5,.,CASSLEGSRNQPQHF,TGCGCCAGCAGCTTGGAGGGGTCGCGCAATCAGCCCCAGCATTTT
TRBV7-9,TRBD2,TRBJ2-5,.,CASMGQGRLAEETQYF,TGTGCCAGCATGGGGCAAGGACGACTAGCCGAAGAGACCCAGTACTTC
TRBV28,TRBD1,TRBJ1-5,.,CATHGTGISQPQHF,TGTGCCACCCATGGGACAGGGATTAGTCAGCCCCAGCATTTT
TRBV5-6,TRBD2,TRBJ2-1,.,CASSLPTSGKEQFF,TGTGCCAGCAGCCTCCCGACTAGCGGGAAAGAGCAGTTCTTC
TRBV19,TRBD1,TRBJ2-2,.,CASSTGTVNTGELFF,TGTGCCAGTAGTACCGGGACAGTGAACACCGGGGAGCTGTTTTTT
TRBV5-4,.,TRBJ2-1,.,CASSLRRSYNEQFF,TGTGCCAGCAGCTTGAGACGCTCCTACAATGAGCAGTTCTTC
TRBV28,.,TRBJ1-5,.,CASSFSWRGQNSNQPQHF,TGTGCCAGCAGTTTTAGTTGGAGAGGACAGAATAGCAATCAGCCCCAGCATTTT
TRBV19,.,TRBJ1-5,.,CASRSPGPMVSNQPQHF,TGTGCCAGTAGGTCCCCGGGACCTATGGTAAGCAATCAGCCCCAGCATTTT
TRBV19,.,TRBJ1-2,.,CASSPLWDTRGYYGYTF,TGTGCCAGTAGTCCGCTGTGGGACACAAGGGGGTACTATGGCTACACCTTC
TRBV29-1,.,TRBJ2-7,.,CSVGPYDEQYF,TGCAGCGTCGGTCCTTATGACGAGCAGTACTTC
TRBV4-2,TRBD2,TRBJ2-7,.,CASSQQREVGYEQYF,TGTGCCAGCAGCCAACAGCGGGAGGTTGGGTACGAGCAGTACTTC
TRBV11-2,TRBD1,TRBJ2-7,.,CASSLARDSYFSYEQYF,TGTGCCAGCAGCTTAGCTCGGGACAGTTACTTCTCCTACGAGCAGTACTTC
TRBV29-1,TRBD2,TRBJ2-1,.,CSVEDLGLAGGPRVFF,TGCAGCGTTGAAGATCTGGGTTTAGCGGGAGGGCCAAGGGTATTCTTC
TRBV18,TRBD1,TRBJ1-2,.,CASSPGGQILYGYTF,TGTGCCAGCTCACCGGGGGGACAGATCCTTTACGGCTACACCTTC
TRBV28,.,TRBJ2-3,.,CASSLRSWGMRDTQYF,TGTGCCAGCAGTTTAAGGTCTTGGGGGATGCGGGATACGCAGTATTTT
TRBV27,TRBD1,TRBJ2-7,.,CASSSNQGDYSYEQYF,TGTGCCAGCAGTTCAAACCAGGGGGATTACTCCTACGAGCAGTACTTC
TRBV7-8,TRBD1,TRBJ1-5,.,CASRRDRVGNQPQHF,TGTGCCAGCAGAAGGGACAGGGTTGGCAATCAGCCCCAGCATTTT
TRBV6-1,.,TRBJ2-7,.,CASRWVRYEQYF,TGTGCCAGCAGGTGGGTGAGATACGAGCAGTACTTC
TRBV6-5,.,TRBJ2-7,.,CASSYSVGGFYEQYF,TGTGCCAGCAGTTACTCTGTTGGTGGGTTTTACGAGCAGTACTTC
TRBV20-1,.,TRBJ2-5,.,CSAMGGKTQYF,TGCAGTGCTATGGGGGGAAAGACCCAGTACTTC
TRBV11-2,.,TRBJ1-2,.,CASSLVGEGYGYTF,TGTGCCAGCAGCTTAGTAGGGGAGGGCTATGGCTACACCTTC
TRBV28,.,TRBJ2-7,.,CASTLSSFGGEQYF,TGTGCCAGCACTTTAAGCTCTTTCGGGGGCGAGCAGTACTTC
TRBV11-2,.,TRBJ1-4,.,CASSLEGTTNEKLFF,TGTGCCAGCAGCTTAGAGGGGACAACGAATGAAAAACTGTTTTTT
TRBV5-1,.,TRBJ2-2,once,CASSFLPTSSNTGELFF,TGCGCCAGCAGCTTTCTCCCGACTAGTTCCAACACCGGGGAGCTGTTTTTT
TRBV9,.,TRBJ1-3,.,CASSVGSALDTIYF,TGTGCCAGCAGCGTGGGATCCGCGCTGGACACCATATATTTT
TRBV9,TRBD2,TRBJ2-5,.,CASSVVGGLASQETQYF,TGTGCCAGCAGCGTAGTTGGGGGACTAGCATCCCAAGAGACCCAGTACTTC
TRBV5-1,.,TRBJ2-3,.,CASSLADGPSTDTQYF,TGCGCCAGCAGCTTGGCCGACGGTCCTAGCACAGATACGCAGTATTTT
TRBV28,TRBD1,TRBJ2-3,.,CASSRSQGLGTDTQYF,TGTGCCAGCAGTCGATCACAGGGGTTGGGGACAGATACGCAGTATTTT
TRBV15,.,TRBJ1-2,once,CATSRDERGYTF,TGTGCCACCAGCAGAGATGAACGCGGCTACACCTTC
TRBV7-9,TRBD2,TRBJ2-5,.,CASSTGGTKKETQYF,TGTGCCAGCAGCACCGGGGGGACCAAAAAAGAGACCCAGTACTTC
TRBV19,.,TRBJ1-2,.,CASTVPVGSSNYGYTF,TGTGCCAGTACGGTCCCAGTGGGCAGTTCGAACTATGGCTACACCTTC
TRBV15,.,TRBJ1-1,.,CATSFRTLNTEAFF,TGTGCCACCAGCTTCCGGACACTGAACACTGAAGCTTTCTTT
TRBV29-1,.,TRBJ2-6,.,CSVELRRDSGANVLTF,TGCAGCGTTGAATTGCGGAGGGACTCTGGGGCCAACGTCCTGACTTTC
TRBV2,.,TRBJ2-1,.,CASSEATSYNEQFF,TGTGCCAGCAGTGAGGCCACCTCCTACAATGAGCAGTTCTTC
TRBV6-5,TRBD1,TRBJ2-7,.,CASSSGARTGNYEQYF,TGTGCCAGCAGTTCCGGAGCCCGGACAGGCAACTACGAGCAGTACTTC
TRBV10-2,.,TRBJ1-2,.,CASSGTAANYGYTF,TGCGCCAGCAGTGGGACCGCGGCTAACTATGGCTACACCTTC
TRBV5-1,.,TRBJ1-1,.,CASSLRGAVTEAFF,TGCGCCAGCAGCTTACGGGGCGCGGTCACTGAAGCTTTCTTT
TRBV19,.,TRBJ1-5,.,CASSVSSSRRGYSNQPQHF,TGTGCCAGTAGTGTGTCCTCTTCGCGGAGGGGTTATAGCAATCAGCCCCAGCATTTT
TRBV5-1,TRBD2,TRBJ2-5,.,CASSERTSGLRGETQYF,TGCGCCAGCAGCGAAAGGACTAGCGGGCTTAGGGGCGAGACCCAGTACTTC
TRBV11-3,.,TRBJ2-2,.,CASRGTGELFF,TGTGCCAGCAGGGGCACCGGGGAGCTGTTTTTT
TRBV27,TRBD2,TRBJ2-7,.,CASSSRLAGGHEQYF,TGTGCCAGCAGTTCCCGACTAGCGGGCGGCCACGAGCAGTACTTC
TRBV12-2,.,TRBJ1-2,.,CASRARQRRYTF,TGTGCAAGTCGCGCCAGACAGAGGCGCTACACCTTC
TRBV11-3,.,TRBJ2-2,.,CASSLDLFTGELFF,TGTGCCAGCAGCTTAGATCTCTTCACCGGGGAGCTGTTTTTT
TRBV10-1,.,TRBJ2-1,.,CASSESTRNEQFF,TGCGCCAGCAGTGAGTCCACACGCAATGAGCAGTTCTTC
TRBV4-1,.,TRBJ1-1,once,CASSQDRGANTEAFF,TGCGCCAGCAGCCAAGATAGGGGGGCGAACACTGAAGCTTTCTTT
TRBV7-9,.,TRBJ2-1,.,CASSLASPEQFF,TGTGCCAGCAGCTTGGCTAGCCCAGAGCAGTTCTTC
TRBV5-4,.,TRBJ2-1,.,CASSLTSTYNEQFF,TGTGCCAGCAGCTTGACTAGTACCTACAATGAGCAGTTCTTC
TRBV30,.,TRBJ1-6,.,CAWSTPEWETRQTNSPLHF,TGTGCCTGGAGTACGCCGGAGTGGGAGACACGACAGACTAATTCACCCCTCCACTTT